Reported below is one T cell receptor (beta chain). V trimming: 0 bases; J trimming: 3 bases; junction bases outside the gene matches: 1. Per the germline V gene, CDR1 is LGHNA and CDR2 is YNFKEQ. The CDR3 is 16 residues long. This entry belongs to a study of blood T cell repertoires in COVID-19. The protocol was immunoSEQ multiplex PCR, while the TCRdb copy is restricted to in-frame clones and leaves out a portion. In the table there are 250,000 or so clones, about nine tenths of which are singletons. The chain is built from TRBV4-2 and TRBJ2-2, with TRBD1 matching over 10 bases. This sequence originates from a woman aged 55-69 years with acute or convalescent COVID-19. The sample taken for sequencing was peripheral blood. The CDR3 sequence: CASSQEDRGDTGELFF. The CDR3 bases are TGTGCCAGCAGCCAAGAGGACAGGGGGGACACCGGGGAGCTGTTTTTT.